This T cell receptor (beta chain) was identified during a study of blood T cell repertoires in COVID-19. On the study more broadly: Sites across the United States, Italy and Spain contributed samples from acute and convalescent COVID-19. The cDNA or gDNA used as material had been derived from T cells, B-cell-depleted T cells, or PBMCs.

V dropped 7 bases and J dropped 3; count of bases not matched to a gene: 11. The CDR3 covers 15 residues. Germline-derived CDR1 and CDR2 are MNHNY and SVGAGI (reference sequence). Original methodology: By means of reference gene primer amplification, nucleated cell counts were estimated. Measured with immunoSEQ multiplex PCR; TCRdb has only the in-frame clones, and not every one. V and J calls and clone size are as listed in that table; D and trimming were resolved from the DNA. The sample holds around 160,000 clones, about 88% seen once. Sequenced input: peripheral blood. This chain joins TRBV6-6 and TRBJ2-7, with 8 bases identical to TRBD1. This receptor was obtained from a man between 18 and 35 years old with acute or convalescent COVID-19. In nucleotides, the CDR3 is TGTGCCAGCATCCCAACCGGGACAGGAGACTACGAGCAGTACTTC. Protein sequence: CASIPTGTGDYEQYF.